This passage covers 21 T cell receptor beta chains from one sample sequenced in a study of blood T cell repertoires in COVID-19. This table comes from immunoSEQ multiplex PCR, and its TCRdb copy is limited to in-frame clones, with some not included. The data show roughly 220,000 clones, 80% to 85% seen once. Sequenced sample: peripheral blood. The receptor source for this set is an elderly woman with COVID-19, enrolled during active disease.

V and J are TRBV7-9 and TRBJ1-2; TRBD1 agrees at 7 bases. This CDR3 is built from 12 residues. The ends lost 4 bases at V and 10 bases at J; junction bases unmatched: 6. Germline CDR1 and CDR2: SEHNR and FQNEAQ (reference sequence). The CDR3: CASSSGQMDYTF. As DNA, the CDR3 is TGTGCCAGCAGCTCGGGACAGATGGACTACACCTTC.

This clone was seen a single time. The CDR3 loop reads CASSPIDSNYGYTF. For the CDR3, the DNA is TGTGCCAGCTCACCAATAGACAGTAACTATGGCTACACCTTC. The chain links TRBV18 to TRBJ1-2; a possible D gene is TRBD1 (5 bases). Trimming took 2 bases from V and 1 from J, leaving 8 bases between them. The germline CDR1 and CDR2 sequences are KGHSH and LQKENI. The CDR3 runs 14 residues.

CDR3 DNA sequence: TGCAGCGCTGGGCCCATCCATGAGCAGTTCTTC. The encoded protein is CSAGPIHEQFF. This chain joins TRBV29-1 and TRBJ2-1; D is unclear. The V end was cut by 7 bases, the J end by 8 bases, with 12 bases between. Germline CDR1 SQVTM, CDR2 ANQGSEA. The CDR3 length is 11 residues.

The CDR3 sequence is CASSVQGSTEAFF. CDR3 nucleotides: TGCGCCAGCAGCGTACAGGGAAGCACTGAAGCTTTCTTT. V gene TRBV5-1 combines with J gene TRBJ1-1, with TRBD1 as a possible D gene (6 bases). With 4 bases removed from V and 4 bases from J, the gap between germline ends came to 11 bases. The germline V gene encodes CDR1 SGHRS and CDR2 YFSETQ. This CDR3 comprises 13 residues.

The rearrangement links TRBV18 to TRBJ2-1; the match to TRBD1 covers 10 bases. CDR1 KGHSH and CDR2 LQKENI come from the germline V gene. The CDR3 extends over 19 amino acids. V trimming: 0 bases; J trimming: 0 bases; junction bases outside the gene matches: 8. CDR3 bases: TGTGCCAGCTCACCACCGGGGACAGGGGCTCTGGGCTCCTACAATGAGCAGTTCTTC. This sequence encodes CASSPPGTGALGSYNEQFF.

The chain joins TRBV6-5 to TRBJ2-5, with TRBD1 identical over 7 bases. The trim removed 5 bases at V and 4 bases at J, leaving 10 bases unmatched. Per germline, CDR1 MNHEY and CDR2 SVGAGI. CDR3 length equals 15 residues. The CDR3 sequence is CASSKLTGTGETQYF. The CDR3 region has the DNA TGTGCCAGCAGTAAACTGACAGGGACGGGAGAGACCCAGTACTTC.

Details on this clone: Other DNA sequences in the same sample also yield this CDR3. V and J are TRBV11-3 and TRBJ2-7, with TRBD2 identical over 7 bases. Per the germline V gene, CDR1 is SGHNT and CDR2 is YENEEA. Trimming at V came to 1 base and at J to 0 bases, leaving 0 bases not matched to a gene. This CDR3 is 14 amino acids long. CDR3 coding DNA: TGTGCCAGCAGCTTAGGCGGGAGCTCCTACGAGCAGTACTTC. It yields the protein CASSLGGSSYEQYF.

This sequence joins TRBV2 and TRBJ2-7; 7 nucleotides align to TRBD1. Unmatched junction bases numbered 6, after V lost 9 bases and J lost 1 base. CDR1 and CDR2 from the germline V gene are SNHLY and FYNNEI. CDR3 length: 13 amino acids. The CDR3 region has the DNA TGTGCCAGTACTAGGGACAGATCCTACGAGCAGTACTTC. This sequence encodes CASTRDRSYEQYF.

The rearrangement links TRBV18 to TRBJ1-5, with D possibly matching TRBD1 (5 bases). The V gene lost 3 bases and the J gene lost 3 bases, with 9 bases spanning the gap. Germline lookup yields CDR1 KGHSH and CDR2 LQKENI. The CDR3 is 14 residues long. The CDR3 DNA is TGTGCCAGCTCACCGAGACAGTCCAATCAGCCCCAGCATTTT. Translated, it gives CASSPRQSNQPQHF.

This CDR3 reads CASSGQGDSPLHF. Here the CDR3 DNA reads TGTGCCAGCTCGGGACAGGGCGATTCACCCCTCCACTTT. This rearrangement joins TRBV18 to TRBJ1-6; 9 bases agree with TRBD1. Germline V lookup: CDR1 KGHSH, CDR2 LQKENI. Germline trimming cut 6 bases from V and 8 bases from J; bases unmatched to any gene: 2. The CDR3 is 13 residues long.

The chain has TRBV24-1 and TRBJ2-1; D possibly corresponds to TRBD1 (6 bases). V lost 3 bases and J 10 bases, leaving 18 bases between the germline ends. The CDR3 extends over 15 amino acids. Germline loops: CDR1 KGHDR, CDR2 SFDVKD. The CDR3 reads CATSDPGHPDREQFF. The CDR3 coding sequence is TGTGCCACCAGTGATCCGGGACACCCCGACAGGGAGCAGTTCTTC.

This clone has only one observation. The chain links TRBV18 to TRBJ2-2; possible D gene TRBD2, 6 bases. The V gene lost 5 bases and the J gene lost 0 bases, with 13 bases spanning the gap. Germline V gene data show CDR1 as KGHSH and CDR2 as LQKENI. This CDR3 region has 16 residues. The CDR3: CASSTSSGANTGELFF. CDR3 coding DNA: TGTGCCAGCTCAACTAGCTCGGGGGCGAACACCGGGGAGCTGTTTTTT.

This chain connects TRBV15 to TRBJ1-5; a possible D gene is TRBD1 (6 bases). V lost 1 base, J lost 6 bases, and 19 bases lay in between. The CDR3 consists of 17 residues. Germline CDR1 is LNHNV and CDR2 is YYDKDF (reference sequence). The chain's CDR3 is CATSRGSGGKSSQPQHF. CDR3 DNA: TGTGCCACCAGCAGAGGATCGGGGGGCAAGTCGAGTCAGCCCCAGCATTTT. Complete variable domain (other parts from reference TRBV15 and TRBJ1-5): DAMVIQNPRYQVTQFGKPVTLSCSQTLNHNVMYWYQQKSSQAPKLLFHYYDKDFNNEADTPDNFQSRRPNTSFCFLDIRSPGLGDTAMYLCATSRGSGGKSSQPQHFGDGTRLSIL.

The V gene is TRBV18, the J gene TRBJ2-5; 9 bases align to TRBD1. Germline CDR1 and CDR2: KGHSH and LQKENI. The CDR3 spans 15 residues. V shed 4 bases and J 4 bases; nucleotides not matched to a gene: 7. In nucleotides, the CDR3 is TGTGCCAGCTCACAGGGACAGGGTGTCACAGAGACCCAGTACTTC. Translating gives CASSQGQGVTETQYF. Full variable domain (rest looked up from reference TRBV18 and TRBJ2-5): NAGVMQNPRHLVRRRGQEARLRCSPMKGHSHVYWYRQLPEEGLKFMVYLQKENIIDESGMPKERFSAEFPKEGPSILRIQQVVRGDSAAYFCASSQGQGVTETQYFGPGTRLLVL.

The chain recombines TRBV6-2 or TRBV6-3 with TRBJ2-7; D gene unclear. V shed 5 bases and J shed 6 bases, with 14 bases lying between them. Looked up from germline, CDR1 is MNHEY and CDR2 is SVGEGT. This CDR3 has 13 amino acids. The CDR3 nucleotides are TGTGCCAGCAGTCCAAGGTGGCGAGGCGAGCAGTACTTC. It encodes CASSPRWRGEQYF.

This chain links TRBV11-2 with TRBJ2-2; D uncertain. Germline values: CDR1 SGHAT, CDR2 FQNNGV. The V end was cut by 6 bases, the J end by 4 bases, with 12 bases between. The CDR3 is made up of 14 amino acids. CDR3 DNA sequence: TGTGCCAGCAGACTCGCCAGGCCCACCGGGGAGCTGTTTTTT. Its translation is CASRLARPTGELFF.

The CDR3 bases are TGTGCCAGCAGCTTAGGATGGACACGGGCGAACACTGAAGCTTTCTTT. As protein: CASSLGWTRANTEAFF. The J gene is TRBJ1-1, the V gene TRBV13, with D perhaps TRBD1 (5 bases). V shed 0 bases and J shed 1 base, with 12 bases lying between them. Germline loops: CDR1 PRHDT, CDR2 FYEKMQ (reference sequence). The CDR3 has 16 residues.

The rearrangement joins TRBV11-2 to TRBJ2-1; TRBD1 matches at 7 bases. The CDR3 is made up of 14 amino acids. The V and J ends lost 0 bases and 7 bases, in that order; junction bases with no gene match: 3. CDR1 and CDR2 from the germline V gene are SGHAT and FQNNGV. The DNA of the CDR3 is TGTGCCAGCAGCTTAGAGACAGGGTGGAATGAGCAGTTCTTC. It is translated as CASSLETGWNEQFF.

This chain joins TRBV5-6 and TRBJ1-2, with 7 bases that match TRBD1. The CDR3 runs to 14 residues. Trimming removed 7 bases from V and 4 bases from J; junction bases left unmatched: 10. Germline V gives CDR1 SGHDT, CDR2 YYEEEE. CDR3 amino acids: CASGLGQKPYGYTF. CDR3 DNA sequence: TGTGCCAGCGGGTTGGGACAGAAACCCTATGGCTACACCTTC.

Remarks on this clone: At one of its ends the junction is not consistent with the germline gene, which may arise from a read error. The chain recombines TRBV5-6 with TRBJ2-7, with a tentative D call TRBD1 (7 bases). The germline gives CDR1 SGHDT, CDR2 YYEEEE. The CDR3 has 15 residues. The chain's CDR3 is CASSLTGTELTRRAF. DNA for the CDR3: TGTGCCAGCAGCTTAACCGGGACAGAACTCACGAGGAGGGCTTTC.

The chain uses TRBV3-1 (or the pseudogene TRBV3-2) and TRBJ1-4, with D perhaps TRBD1 (5 bases). The V gene lost 0 bases and the J gene lost 8 bases, with 7 bases spanning the gap. Germline CDR1 reads LGHDT; CDR2 reads YNNKEL (reference sequence). The CDR3 is made up of 13 amino acids. The CDR3 protein is CASSQEGREKLFF. CDR3 coding DNA: TGTGCCAGCAGCCAAGAGGGGCGGGAAAAACTGTTTTTT.